This is a list of T cell receptor beta chains from one sample in a study of type 1 regulatory T cells. The antigens these receptors bind are not known. TCRdb recomputed calls from the reads with MiXCR, one row per CDR3 protein. The data hold approximately 14,000 distinct CDR3 sequences, with roughly 13% observed a single time. Sequencing input: cultured T cells, either the whole culture or a sorted T cell fraction (not recorded which). These receptors were obtained from a human donor in good health. CDR3s include the opening cysteine and the closing phenylalanine or tryptophan. A D gene is named only where the DNA matches it firmly. The listing skips clone size in some rows; elsewhere it reads once, few, many or a size class.

v_gene	d_gene	j_gene	abundance	CDR3aa	CDR3nt
TRBV14	-	TRBJ1-6	many	CASSSVRAAPLHF	TGTGCCAGCAGCTCTGTCCGGGCGGCACCCCTCCACTTT
TRBV6-6	TRBD2	TRBJ2-7	many	CASSLRTSGRFEQYF	TGTGCCAGCAGTCTCCGGACTAGCGGGAGGTTCGAGCAGTACTTC
TRBV9	TRBD1	TRBJ1-6	-	CASSPPGGYSPLHF	TGTGCCAGCAGCCCCCCAGGGGGATATTCACCCCTCCACTTT
TRBV5-6	-	TRBJ2-3	-	CASGPSMVQRTQYF	TGTGCCAGCGGCCCCTCGATGGTCCAGCGCACGCAGTATTTT
TRBV12-3/TRBV12-4	TRBD1	TRBJ2-3	many	CASSQTGARRTDTQYF	TGTGCCAGCAGCCAAACAGGGGCTAGGCGCACAGATACGCAGTATTTT
TRBV10-3	-	TRBJ1-1	many	CAISEDFRDAPKAFF	TGTGCCATCAGCGAAGATTTTCGGGACGCGCCGAAGGCTTTCTTT
TRBV14	-	TRBJ1-5	many	CATRIRMVGRYSNQPQHF	TGTGCCACCCGCATAAGGATGGTCGGGCGATATAGCAATCAGCCCCAGCATTTT
TRBV28	TRBD2	TRBJ2-3	many	CASGSTSGSTDTQYF	TGTGCCAGCGGCTCGACTAGCGGGAGCACAGATACGCAGTATTTT
TRBV7-3	-	TRBJ2-3	-	CANSLDRTDTQYF	TGTGCCAACAGCTTAGATCGAACAGATACGCAGTATTTT
TRBV30	TRBD1	TRBJ2-7	many	CATNRGYEQYF	TGTGCCACGAACAGGGGTTACGAGCAGTACTTC
TRBV6-2/TRBV6-3	-	TRBJ1-5	few	CASSYGGQPQHF	TGTGCCAGCAGTTACGGTGGTCAGCCCCAGCATTTT
TRBV20-1	-	TRBJ2-3	many	CSARFAGDTQYF	TGCAGTGCTAGATTCGCGGGAGATACGCAGTATTTT
TRBV6-1	-	TRBJ2-5	many	CASRGGRQETQYF	TGTGCCAGCAGAGGGGGGAGGCAAGAGACCCAGTACTTC
TRBV24-1	TRBD1	TRBJ1-1	-	CATSGGQGRTEAFF	TGTGCCACCAGTGGAGGACAGGGAAGGACTGAAGCTTTCTTT
TRBV12-3/TRBV12-4	TRBD2	TRBJ2-3	-	CASSFYSGSGQTDTQYF	TGTGCCAGCAGTTTCTATAGCGGGAGCGGTCAGACAGATACGCAGTATTTT
TRBV7-2	-	TRBJ1-5	-	CASSLKGAGQPQHF	TGTGCCAGCAGCTTAAAGGGCGCGGGACAGCCCCAGCATTTT
TRBV7-7	TRBD2	TRBJ2-1	many	CASSLGGRVDEQFF	TGTGCTAGCAGCTTGGGCGGGAGAGTCGATGAGCAGTTCTTC
TRBV20-1	TRBD2	TRBJ2-1	medium-sized	CSARDQLAGEYNEQFF	TGCAGTGCTAGAGATCAACTAGCGGGAGAATACAATGAGCAGTTCTTC